These 3 T cell receptor beta chains originate from one sample sequenced in a study of beta chain features in type 1 diabetes. Investigators reverse transcribed all isolated RNA, so they sequenced expressed TCRB transcripts. Sequenced by immunoSEQ multiplex PCR; TCRdb stores in-frame clones only, minus some. The table has 360,000 or so clones, around 20% seen once. The sequenced sample consisted of naive CD4+ T cells from blood. These receptors were taken from a woman aged 18-29 years in good health.

This clone appeared a few times. The chain has TRBV7-9 and TRBJ2-3; TRBD2 matches 12 bases. Trimming cost V 5 bases and J 3 bases; bases outside gene matches: 6. CDR1 and CDR2 (germline): SEHNR, FQNEAQ (reference sequence). The CDR3 extends over 16 amino acids. The CDR3 DNA sequence: TGTGCCAGCAGCCTGACTAGCGGGAGTCGGACAGATACGCAGTATTTT. Protein product: CASSLTSGSRTDTQYF.

This rearrangement joins TRBV19 to TRBJ1-2; D is uncertain. The CDR3 has 12 amino acids. Per germline, CDR1 LNHDA and CDR2 SQIVND (reference sequence). The ends were cut back, 9 bases at V and 7 bases at J, with 15 bases in the middle. CDR3 nucleotide sequence: TGTGCCAGCACTCTGGAGGGCCGTGGCTACACCTTC. This translates into CASTLEGRGYTF.

This clone was picked up a small number of times. The sample contains more than one DNA sequence encoding this CDR3. The rearrangement links TRBV30 to TRBJ2-1; possibly TRBD1 for D (7 bases). With 5 bases removed from V and 0 bases from J, the gap between germline ends came to 11 bases. The germline V gene encodes CDR1 GTSNPN and CDR2 SVGIG (reference sequence). CDR3 size: 14 residues. The CDR3 sequence: CAWSGGSSYNEQFF. The CDR3, as DNA: TGTGCCTGGTCAGGGGGGAGCTCCTACAATGAGCAGTTCTTC.